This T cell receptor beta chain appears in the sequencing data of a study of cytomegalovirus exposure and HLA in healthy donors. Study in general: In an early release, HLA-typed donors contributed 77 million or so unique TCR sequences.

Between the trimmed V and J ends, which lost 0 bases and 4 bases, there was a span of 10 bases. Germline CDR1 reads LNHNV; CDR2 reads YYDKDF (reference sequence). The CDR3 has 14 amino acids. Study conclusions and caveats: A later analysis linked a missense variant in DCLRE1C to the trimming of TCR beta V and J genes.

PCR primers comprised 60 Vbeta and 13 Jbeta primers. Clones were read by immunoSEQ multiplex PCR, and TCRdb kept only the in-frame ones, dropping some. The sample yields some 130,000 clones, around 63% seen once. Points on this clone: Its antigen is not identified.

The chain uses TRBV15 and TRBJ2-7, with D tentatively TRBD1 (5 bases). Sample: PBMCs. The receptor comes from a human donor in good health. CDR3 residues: CATSREQVGYEQYF. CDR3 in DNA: TGTGCCACCAGCAGAGAACAGGTCGGTTACGAGCAGTACTTC.